This entry is about one TCR beta chain. Its specificity is not known. V gave up 5 bases and J gave up 6 bases, with 18 bases separating them. This CDR3 has 15 residues. Germline V CDR1 and CDR2: SGHTA, FQGNSA. A J-beta primer mix and a sample-barcoded 5' primer were used in a second PCR of roughly 6 to 11 cycles. TCRdb fed the 5' RACE reads into MiXCR, producing one record per CDR3 protein. Seen here are about 800,000 distinct CDR3 sequences, about 47% observed once, and the top ten hold 15% to 20%. The data belong to a study of blood T cells in healthy people across ages. Study observations and caveats: The fall in TCR beta diversity per million T cells was roughly linear with age.

Total RNA extraction produced at least 6 micrograms (per sample) for the study. The J gene is TRBJ2-3, the V gene TRBV7-2, with D possibly being TRBD2 (6 bases). This TCR derives from a man older than 75 in good health. The sample consisted of blood. In nucleotides, the CDR3 is TGTGCCAGCAGCCCAAGGCCTAGCGCCCTGGATACGCAGTATTTT. As protein: CASSPRPSALDTQYF.